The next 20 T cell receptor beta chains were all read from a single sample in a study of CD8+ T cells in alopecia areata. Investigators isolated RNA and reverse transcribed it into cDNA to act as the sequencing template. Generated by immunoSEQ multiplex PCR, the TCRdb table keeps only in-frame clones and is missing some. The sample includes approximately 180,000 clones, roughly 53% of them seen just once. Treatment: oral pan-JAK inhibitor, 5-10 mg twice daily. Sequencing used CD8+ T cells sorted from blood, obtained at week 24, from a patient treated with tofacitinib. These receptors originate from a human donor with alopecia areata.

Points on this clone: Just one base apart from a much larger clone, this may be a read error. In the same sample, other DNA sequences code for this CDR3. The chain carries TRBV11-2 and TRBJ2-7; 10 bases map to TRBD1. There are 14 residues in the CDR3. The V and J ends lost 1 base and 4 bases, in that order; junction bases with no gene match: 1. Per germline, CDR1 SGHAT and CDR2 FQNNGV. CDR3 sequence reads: CASSLGQGAYEQYF. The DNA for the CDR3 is TGTGCCAGCAGCTTAGGACAGGGGGCTTACGAGCAGTACTTC.

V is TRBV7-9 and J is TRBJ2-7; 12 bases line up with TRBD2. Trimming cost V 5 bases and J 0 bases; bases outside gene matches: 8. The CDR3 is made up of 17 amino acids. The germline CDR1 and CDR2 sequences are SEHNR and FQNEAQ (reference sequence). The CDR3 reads CASSVGLAGTSSYEQYF. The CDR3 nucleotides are TGTGCCAGCAGCGTCGGACTAGCGGGGACTTCCTCCTACGAGCAGTACTTC.

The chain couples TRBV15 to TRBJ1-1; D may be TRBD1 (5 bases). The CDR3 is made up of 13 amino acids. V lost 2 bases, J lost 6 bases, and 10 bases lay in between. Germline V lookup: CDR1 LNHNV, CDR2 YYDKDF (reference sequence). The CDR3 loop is CATSRTGNAEAFF. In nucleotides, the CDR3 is TGTGCCACCAGCAGAACAGGTAACGCTGAAGCTTTCTTT. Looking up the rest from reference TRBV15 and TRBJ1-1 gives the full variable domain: DAMVIQNPRYQVTQFGKPVTLSCSQTLNHNVMYWYQQKSSQAPKLLFHYYDKDFNNEADTPDNFQSRRPNTSFCFLDIRSPGLGDTAMYLCATSRTGNAEAFFGQGTRLTVV.

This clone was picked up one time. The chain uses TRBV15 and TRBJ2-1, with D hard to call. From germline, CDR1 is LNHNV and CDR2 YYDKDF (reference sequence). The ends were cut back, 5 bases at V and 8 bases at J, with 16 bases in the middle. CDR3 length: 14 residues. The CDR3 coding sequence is TGTGCCACCAGCGCGGCTCAGAGTTCGGATGAGCAGTTCTTC. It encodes CATSAAQSSDEQFF.

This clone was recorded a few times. The CDR3: CASSDSTGGNQPQHF. The CDR3 DNA reads TGTGCCAGCAGTGACTCGACAGGGGGCAATCAGCCCCAGCATTTT. This chain connects TRBV6-4 to TRBJ1-5, with 8 bases identical to TRBD1. Trimming took 0 bases from V and 2 from J; bases not matched to a gene: 0. Germline lookup yields CDR1 MRHNA and CDR2 SNTAGT. The CDR3 runs to 15 residues.

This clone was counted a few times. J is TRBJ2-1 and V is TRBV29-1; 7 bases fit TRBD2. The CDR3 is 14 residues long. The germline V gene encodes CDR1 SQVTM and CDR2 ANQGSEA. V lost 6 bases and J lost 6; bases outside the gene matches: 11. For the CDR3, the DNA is TGCAGCGTCCGAGGGCAAAGGGAGGGCAATGAGCAGTTCTTC. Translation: CSVRGQREGNEQFF.

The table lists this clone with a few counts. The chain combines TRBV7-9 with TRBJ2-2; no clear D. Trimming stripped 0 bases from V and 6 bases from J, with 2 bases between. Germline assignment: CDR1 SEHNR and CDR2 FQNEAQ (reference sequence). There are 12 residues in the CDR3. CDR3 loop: CASSLAPGELFF. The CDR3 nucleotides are TGTGCCAGCAGCTTAGCTCCCGGGGAGCTGTTTTTT.

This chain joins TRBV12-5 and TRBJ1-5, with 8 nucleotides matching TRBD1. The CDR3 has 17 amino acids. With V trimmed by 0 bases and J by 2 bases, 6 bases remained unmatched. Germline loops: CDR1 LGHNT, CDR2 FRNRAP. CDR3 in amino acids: CASGLVIGQGGNQPQHF. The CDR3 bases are TGTGCTAGTGGTTTGGTGATCGGACAGGGAGGCAATCAGCCCCAGCATTTT. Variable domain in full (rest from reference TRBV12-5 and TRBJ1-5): DARVTQTPRHKVTEMGQEVTMRCQPILGHNTVFWYRQTMMQGLELLAYFRNRAPLDDSGMPKDRFSAEMPDATLATLKIQPSEPRDSAVYFCASGLVIGQGGNQPQHFGDGTRLSIL.

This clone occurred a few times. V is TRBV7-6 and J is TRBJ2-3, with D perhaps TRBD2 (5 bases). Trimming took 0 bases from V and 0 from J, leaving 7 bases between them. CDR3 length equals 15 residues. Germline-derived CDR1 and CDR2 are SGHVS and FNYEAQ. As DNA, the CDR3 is TGTGCCAGCAGCTTAGCGGGAGCTAGCACAGATACGCAGTATTTT. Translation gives CASSLAGASTDTQYF.

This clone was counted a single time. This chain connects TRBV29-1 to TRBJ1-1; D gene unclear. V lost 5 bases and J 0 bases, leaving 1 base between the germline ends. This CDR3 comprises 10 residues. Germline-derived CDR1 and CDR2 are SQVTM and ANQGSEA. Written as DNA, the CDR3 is TGCAGCGTTATGAACACTGAAGCTTTCTTT. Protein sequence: CSVMNTEAFF. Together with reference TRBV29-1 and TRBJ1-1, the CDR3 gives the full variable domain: SAVISQKPSRDICQRGTSLTIQCQVDSQVTMMFWYRQQPGQSLTLIATANQGSEATYESGFVIDKFPISRPNLTFSTLTVSNMSPEDSSIYLCSVMNTEAFFGQGTRLTVV.

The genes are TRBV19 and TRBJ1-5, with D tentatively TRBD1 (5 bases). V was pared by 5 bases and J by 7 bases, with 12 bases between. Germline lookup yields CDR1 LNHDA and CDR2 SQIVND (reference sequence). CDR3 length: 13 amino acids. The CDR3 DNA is TGTGCCAGTAGTGAAGAGGGGCGACAGCCCCAGCATTTT. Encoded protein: CASSEEGRQPQHF.

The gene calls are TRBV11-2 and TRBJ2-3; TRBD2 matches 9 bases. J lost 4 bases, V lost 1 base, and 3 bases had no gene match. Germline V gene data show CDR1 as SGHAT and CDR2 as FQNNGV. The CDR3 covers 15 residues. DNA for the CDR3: TGTGCCAGCAGCTTAGTGGCGGGGGGGTCAGATACGCAGTATTTT. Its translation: CASSLVAGGSDTQYF.

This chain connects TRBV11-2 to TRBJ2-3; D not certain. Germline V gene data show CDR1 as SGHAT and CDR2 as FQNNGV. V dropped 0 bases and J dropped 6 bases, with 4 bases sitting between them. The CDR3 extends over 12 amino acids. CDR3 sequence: CASSLDHDTQYF. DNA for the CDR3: TGTGCCAGCAGCTTAGATCACGATACGCAGTATTTT. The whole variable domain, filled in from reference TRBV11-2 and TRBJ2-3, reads EAGVAQSPRYKIIEKRQSVAFWCNPISGHATLYWYQQILGQGPKLLIQFQNNGVVDDSQLPKDRFSAERLKGVDSTLKIQPAKLEDSAVYLCASSLDHDTQYFGPGTRLTVL.

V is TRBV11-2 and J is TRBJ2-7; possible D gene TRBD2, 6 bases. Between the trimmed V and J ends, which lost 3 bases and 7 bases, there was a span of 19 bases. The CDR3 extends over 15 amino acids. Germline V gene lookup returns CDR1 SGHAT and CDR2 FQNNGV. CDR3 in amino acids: CASSFFSSGVGEQYF. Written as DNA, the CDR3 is TGTGCCAGCAGCTTCTTTAGTTCGGGGGTCGGGGAGCAGTACTTC.

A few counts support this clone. The chain's CDR3 is CAWSAQGSSSYEQYF. In nucleotides, the CDR3 is TGTGCCTGGAGTGCTCAGGGCTCCAGCTCCTACGAGCAGTACTTC. V and J are TRBV30 and TRBJ2-7; D might be TRBD1 (5 bases). Trimming stripped 1 base from V and 0 bases from J, with 13 bases between. The CDR3 extends over 15 amino acids. The germline V gene encodes CDR1 GTSNPN and CDR2 SVGIG (reference sequence).

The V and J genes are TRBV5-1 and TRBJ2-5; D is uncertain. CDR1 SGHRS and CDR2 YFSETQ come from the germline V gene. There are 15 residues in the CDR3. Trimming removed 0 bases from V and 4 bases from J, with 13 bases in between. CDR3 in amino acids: CASSLVPGEGETQYF. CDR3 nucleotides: TGCGCCAGCAGCTTGGTTCCGGGCGAAGGAGAGACCCAGTACTTC.

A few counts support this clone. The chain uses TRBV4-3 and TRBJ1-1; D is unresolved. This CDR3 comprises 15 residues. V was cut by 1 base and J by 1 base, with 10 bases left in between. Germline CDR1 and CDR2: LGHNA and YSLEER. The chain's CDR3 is CASSQGDRSNTEAFF. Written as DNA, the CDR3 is TGCGCCAGCAGCCAAGGGGATAGGTCGAACACTGAAGCTTTCTTT.

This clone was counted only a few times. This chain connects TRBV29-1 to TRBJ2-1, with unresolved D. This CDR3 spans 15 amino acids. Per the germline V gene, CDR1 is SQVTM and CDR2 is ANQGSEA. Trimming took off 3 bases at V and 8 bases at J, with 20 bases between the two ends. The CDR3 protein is CSVEPTLLLEHEQFF. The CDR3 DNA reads TGCAGCGTTGAGCCAACCCTCCTCTTGGAGCATGAGCAGTTCTTC.

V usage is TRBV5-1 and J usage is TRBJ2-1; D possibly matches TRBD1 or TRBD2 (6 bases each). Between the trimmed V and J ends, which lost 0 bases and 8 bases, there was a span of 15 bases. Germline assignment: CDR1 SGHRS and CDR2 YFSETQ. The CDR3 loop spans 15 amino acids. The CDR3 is CASSLERAGVDEQFF. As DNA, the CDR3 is TGCGCCAGCAGCTTGGAGCGGGCAGGGGTCGATGAGCAGTTCTTC.

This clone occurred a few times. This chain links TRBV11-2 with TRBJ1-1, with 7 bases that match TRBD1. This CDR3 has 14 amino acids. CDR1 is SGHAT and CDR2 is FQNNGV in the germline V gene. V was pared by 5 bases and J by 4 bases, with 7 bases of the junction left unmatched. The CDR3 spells CASSGGTEGTEAFF. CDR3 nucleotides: TGTGCCAGCAGCGGGGGGACAGAAGGCACTGAAGCTTTCTTT.